This passage covers 19 T cell receptor beta chains from one sample sequenced in a study of T-cell reconstitution after alpha-beta-depleted transplantation in children (dated by TCRdb to 2015 to 2016). Libraries came from PCR. Sequencing took place on an Illumina HiSeq 2500. TCR libraries were prepared with molecular barcoding, using unique molecular identifiers to normalize TCRbeta repertoire quantification. Through fastp at Q25 and MiXCR, TCRdb rebuilt clones from the public reads, retaining in-frame beta chains. Under each unique CDR3 protein, matching rows form one entry showing the most common genes and DNA. In this sample the table shows 300,000 or so distinct CDR3 sequences, approximately 23% of which occur a single time. The ten largest account for approximately 11% of the sample. Sample treatment or condition, as interpreted from the label and publication: allogeneic hematopoietic cell transplantation with graft depleted of TCRalphabeta T cells and CD19 B cells.

The starting material was PBMCs, mostly from graft donor cells, obtained 180 days after TCRalphabeta/CD19-depleted stem cell transplant. The receptors were gathered from a male patient younger than 18 who had a stem cell transplant for acute lymphoblastic leukemia, so the T cells may come from the graft donor.

The chain has TRBV11-2 and TRBJ2-7, with 12 nucleotides matching TRBD2. Germline loops: CDR1 SGHAT, CDR2 FQNNGV. V lost 3 bases to trimming and J lost 7 bases; unmatched junction nucleotides: 7. The CDR3 length is 15 residues. The CDR3 coding sequence is TGTGCCAGCAGCTTCGCTAGCGGGAGGGCCTGGGAGCAGTACTTC. This sequence encodes CASSFASGRAWEQYF. Filled out from reference TRBV11-2 and TRBJ2-7, the complete variable domain reads EAGVAQSPRYKIIEKRQSVAFWCNPISGHATLYWYQQILGQGPKLLIQFQNNGVVDDSQLPKDRFSAERLKGVDSTLKIQPAKLEDSAVYLCASSFASGRAWEQYFGPGTRLTVT.

The CDR3 protein is CASGRGNEKLFF. The DNA of the CDR3 is TGCGCCAGCGGGCGCGGTAATGAAAAACTGTTTTTT. The V and J genes are TRBV4-1 and TRBJ1-4; D call uncertain. Trimming shortened V by 8 bases and J by 4 bases, and 8 bases separated the two germline ends. This CDR3 contains 12 residues. Germline V gene lookup returns CDR1 MGHRA and CDR2 YSYEKL.

J is TRBJ2-1 and V is TRBV9, with TRBD2 identical over 12 bases. The CDR3 runs 15 residues. CDR1 is SGDLS, CDR2 YYNGEE, per germline. Germline trimming cut 2 bases from V and 8 bases from J; bases unmatched to any gene: 5. CDR3 in DNA: TGTGCCAGCAGCGTGACTAGCGGGAGTATCTATGAGCAGTTCTTC. Encoded protein: CASSVTSGSIYEQFF.

The chain carries TRBV7-3 and TRBJ1-1; 9 nucleotides agree with TRBD1. V shed 5 bases, J shed 7 bases, and the junction held 5 bases outside the gene matches. The CDR3 is made up of 13 amino acids. Germline assignment: CDR1 SGHTA and CDR2 FQGTGA. The CDR3 DNA sequence: TGTGCCAGCAGCATACAGGGGGCAGGTGAAGCTTTCTTT. It encodes CASSIQGAGEAFF.

V is TRBV29-1 and J is TRBJ1-3, with D possibly matching TRBD1 (5 bases). With 1 base removed from V and 4 bases from J, the gap between germline ends came to 23 bases. Looked up from germline, CDR1 is SQVTM and CDR2 is ANQGSEA. This CDR3 region has 18 residues. CDR3 sequence: CSVEGGPGGPSSGNTIYF. The CDR3 nucleotides read TGCAGCGTTGAAGGAGGGCCGGGGGGTCCATCAAGCGGAAACACCATATATTTT.

The V call is TRBV5-6, the J call TRBJ2-1; D not resolved. Germline assignment: CDR1 SGHDT and CDR2 YYEEEE. The CDR3 contains 15 residues. Trimming removed 0 bases from V and 4 bases from J, with 11 bases in between. CDR3 residues: CASSLAPIIYNEQFF. The CDR3 DNA is TGTGCCAGCAGCTTGGCGCCTATTATTTACAATGAGCAGTTCTTC.

This clonotype was seen a handful of times. The chain combines TRBV27 with TRBJ2-5; 8 bases line up with TRBD1. The CDR3 totals 15 residues. V lost 5 bases, J lost 5 bases, and 10 bases stayed unmatched. The V gene's germline CDR1 is MNHEY and CDR2 SMNVEV (reference sequence). Here the CDR3 DNA reads TGTGCCAGCAGTCCCCGGACAGGGCGGAGGGAGACCCAGTACTTC. This sequence encodes CASSPRTGRRETQYF.

There are a few counts of this clonotype. The J gene is TRBJ1-2, the V gene TRBV11-2; D gene ambiguous. Germline-derived CDR1 and CDR2 are SGHAT and FQNNGV. Trimming took 0 bases from V and 8 from J, leaving 7 bases between them. The CDR3 contains 12 residues. In nucleotides, the CDR3 is TGTGCCAGCAGCTTAGACCCAGAGGGCTACACCTTC. This gives the protein CASSLDPEGYTF. Together with reference TRBV11-2 and TRBJ1-2, the CDR3 gives the full variable domain: EAGVAQSPRYKIIEKRQSVAFWCNPISGHATLYWYQQILGQGPKLLIQFQNNGVVDDSQLPKDRFSAERLKGVDSTLKIQPAKLEDSAVYLCASSLDPEGYTFGSGTRLTVV.

This clonotype occurred a few times. The V gene is TRBV30, the J gene TRBJ1-2; 11 bases align to TRBD1. Germline V gene data show CDR1 as GTSNPN and CDR2 as SVGIG (reference sequence). The CDR3 covers 15 residues. The ends lost 3 bases at V and 4 bases at J; junction bases unmatched: 7. The CDR3 bases are TGTGCCTGGAGCACGGGACAGGGGGTTTTCTATGGCTACACCTTC. Amino acids: CAWSTGQGVFYGYTF.

This clonotype was picked up a small number of times. The chain employs TRBV27 and TRBJ2-1; 9 nucleotides line up with TRBD1. Germline CDR1 reads MNHEY; CDR2 reads SMNVEV (reference sequence). The CDR3 contains 17 residues. Trimming took 5 bases from V and 2 from J; bases not matched to a gene: 10. In nucleotides, the CDR3 is TGTGCCAGCAGTCCTTTGCTAGGGACAGGGCCCTACAATGAGCAGTTCTTC. Protein sequence: CASSPLLGTGPYNEQFF.

This clonotype was seen ten or more times. The V and J genes are TRBV5-6 and TRBJ2-7, with D maybe TRBD2 (6 bases). Trimming pared 4 bases from V and 3 bases from J, leaving 8 bases between. CDR1 and CDR2 from the germline V gene are SGHDT and YYEEEE. The CDR3 is 12 residues long. CDR3 sequence (DNA): TGTGCCAGCAGCCCCGGGAGCTACGAGCAGTACTTC. This sequence encodes CASSPGSYEQYF.

The rearrangement links TRBV5-1 to TRBJ1-1; 12 nucleotides match TRBD1. V lost 2 bases and J lost 6; bases outside the gene matches: 2. Germline V gene sequence: CDR1 SGHRS, CDR2 YFSETQ. This CDR3 has 14 residues. This chain's CDR3 is CASSLGTGGSEAFF. The CDR3 bases are TGCGCCAGCAGCTTAGGGACAGGGGGCTCTGAAGCTTTCTTT.

The chain couples TRBV4-1 to TRBJ2-1; 8 nucleotides align to TRBD2. The CDR3 is 16 amino acids. The junction had 7 bases not matched to a gene; V was cut back by 5 bases and J by 1 base. CDR1 is MGHRA and CDR2 is YSYEKL in the germline V gene. The CDR3 sequence: CASSFSGTRSYNEQFF. Written as DNA, the CDR3 is TGCGCCAGCAGCTTTTCCGGGACTAGGTCCTACAATGAGCAGTTCTTC.

This clonotype has at least ten counts. The chain employs TRBV12-3 or TRBV12-4 and TRBJ2-1; weak D call: TRBD2 (6 bases). The V and J ends lost 0 bases and 9 bases respectively, with 12 bases between them. The CDR3 is 14 residues long. CDR3 sequence: CASSLAPDYREQFF. The CDR3 nucleotides are TGTGCCAGCAGTTTAGCCCCGGACTACCGTGAGCAGTTCTTC.

The V call is TRBV14, the J call TRBJ2-3, with 7 bases matching TRBD2. V gave up 7 bases and J gave up 0 bases; unmatched junction bases: 13. CDR1 is SGHDN, CDR2 FVKESK, per germline. The CDR3 consists of 17 residues. CDR3 DNA: TGTGCCAGCAACCGAGCGGGAAGGGGATGGAGCACAGATACGCAGTATTTT. Residues: CASNRAGRGWSTDTQYF.

For this clonotype: One junction end disagrees with the germline gene, perhaps due to a read error. This chain links TRBV2 with TRBJ2-7; a possible D gene is TRBD1 (6 bases). The germline CDR1 and CDR2 sequences are SNHLY and FYNNEI. There are 18 residues in the CDR3. The CDR3 loop is CTSSSTGIADTTSYEQYF. CDR3 bases: TGTACCAGCAGCTCCACAGGGATTGCTGACACTACTTCCTACGAGCAGTACTTC.

V and J are TRBV7-3 and TRBJ2-1; TRBD2 matches at 7 bases. Unmatched junction bases numbered 19, after V lost 2 bases and J lost 3 bases. CDR1 is SGHTA and CDR2 is FQGTGA in the germline V gene. The CDR3 is 20 residues long. CDR3 in DNA: TGTGCCAGCAGCTTAGTGAGTGGGGAAGTCAGCGGGAAGATCTACAATGAGCAGTTCTTC. Translating gives CASSLVSGEVSGKIYNEQFF.

This clonotype showed up just a few times. The chain carries TRBV4-1 and TRBJ2-2; possible D gene TRBD1, 5 bases. Deletions cut 4 bases from V and 0 bases from J, with 9 bases between. CDR1 is MGHRA and CDR2 is YSYEKL in the germline V gene. The CDR3 loop spans 15 amino acids. The CDR3 nucleotides are TGCGCCAGCAGCCGACTGACAGCGAACACCGGGGAGCTGTTTTTT. Translating gives CASSRLTANTGELFF.

The rearrangement uses TRBV5-1 and TRBJ2-3; 9 bases match TRBD1. V lost 5 bases, J lost 2 bases, and 12 bases stayed unmatched. The CDR3 spans 17 residues. CDR1 is SGHRS, CDR2 YFSETQ, per germline. The CDR3 protein is CASRLGQGASLTDTQYF. The CDR3 DNA reads TGCGCCAGCAGGCTGGGACAGGGTGCATCCCTCACAGATACGCAGTATTTT.